This T cell receptor beta chain was retrieved from a study of cytomegalovirus exposure and HLA in healthy donors. V shed 1 base and J shed 1 base, with 19 bases lying between them. The CDR3 is 18 amino acids. Germline V gene lookup returns CDR1 LGHNA and CDR2 YNFKEQ. Primers included in the PCR were 60 Vbeta and 13 Jbeta primers. Some clones are missing from TCRdb's copy, which holds only in-frame ones; the method was immunoSEQ multiplex PCR. The sample records 100,000 to 150,000 clones, roughly four fifths being singletons. The clonotype originates from a boy younger than 10 in good health and CMV-seronegative. The material sequenced was PBMCs. The chain uses TRBV4-2 and TRBJ2-5, with D tentatively TRBD2 (6 bases). The CDR3 bases are TGTGCCAGCAGCCAAGCAGAAGGTCGGGGGAAGCTCCAAGAGACCCAGTACTTC. Its protein product is CASSQAEGRGKLQETQYF.